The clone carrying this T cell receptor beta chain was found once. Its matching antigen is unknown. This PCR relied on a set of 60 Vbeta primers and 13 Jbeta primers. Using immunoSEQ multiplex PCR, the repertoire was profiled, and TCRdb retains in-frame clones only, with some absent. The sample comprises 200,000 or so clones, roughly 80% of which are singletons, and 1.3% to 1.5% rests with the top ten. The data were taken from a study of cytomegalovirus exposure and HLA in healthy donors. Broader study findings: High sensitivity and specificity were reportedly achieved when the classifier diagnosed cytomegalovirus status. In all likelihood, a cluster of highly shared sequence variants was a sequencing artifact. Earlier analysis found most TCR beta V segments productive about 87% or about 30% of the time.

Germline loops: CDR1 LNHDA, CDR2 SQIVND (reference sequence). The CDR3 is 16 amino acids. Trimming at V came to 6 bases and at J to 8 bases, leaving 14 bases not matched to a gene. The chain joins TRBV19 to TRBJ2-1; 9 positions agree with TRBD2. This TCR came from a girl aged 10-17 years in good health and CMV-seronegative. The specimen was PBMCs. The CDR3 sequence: CASRDISGSLVDEQFF. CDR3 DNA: TGTGCCAGTAGAGATATTAGCGGGAGCCTGGTGGATGAGCAGTTCTTC.